This is a list of T cell receptor beta chains from one sample in a study of T-cell memory formation after mild COVID-19. Each CDR3 protein gets one entry after TCRdb re-called the 5' RACE reads with MiXCR. The profile covers a few hundred thousand distinct CDR3 sequences, with about 20% appearing a single time and 20% to 25% taken by the ten largest. Sequenced sample: PBMCs or a T cell subset sorted from them (not recorded which). The receptor source for this set is a man aged 18 to 35 who had mild COVID-19 (a few samples of this study predate the infection). Cell type and time point are not known. CDR3s include the opening cysteine and the closing phenylalanine or tryptophan. The order of the fields is J gene, V gene, clone size, D gene, CDR3 DNA, CDR3 protein. A D gene is named only where the DNA matches it firmly. Clone size is not always given. Where it is, it says once, few, many or a class for expanded clones.

>TRBJ1-1|TRBV5-1|.|.
TGCGCCAGCAGCTTGGGCGCGGGGTCGGCTGAAGCTTTCTTT
CASSLGAGSAEAFF
>TRBJ1-6|TRBV21-1|.|.
TGTGCCAGCAGCAAAGAACGGGGGGGCAACTCACCCCTCCACTTT
CASSKERGGNSPLHF
>TRBJ2-3|TRBV2|.|.
TGTGCCAGCAGCGGCCAGGGTACAAGCACAGATACGCAGTATTTT
CASSGQGTSTDTQYF
>TRBJ2-3|TRBV4-2|.|TRBD1
TGTGCCAGCAGCCAAGAATTTGACAGGGCGGATACGCAGTATTTT
CASSQEFDRADTQYF
>TRBJ1-4|TRBV7-2|.|.
TGTGCCAGCAGCCGAGGGGACATGTGGAGGGAAAAACTGTTTTTT
CASSRGDMWREKLFF
>TRBJ2-1|TRBV5-1|.|.
TGCGCCAGCACCCCGGAGGGACAGCGTGGGGGGGATGAGCAGTTCTTC
CASTPEGQRGGDEQFF
>TRBJ1-1|TRBV12-3/TRBV12-4|few|.
TGTGCCAGCAGTTTAGTTGGGGTTGCAGCTTTCTTT
CASSLVGVAAFF
>TRBJ2-5|TRBV29-1|.|TRBD1
TGCAGCGTTGAACCCAGGGGGCTCGGGGAGACCCAGTACTTC
CSVEPRGLGETQYF
>TRBJ2-1|TRBV5-1|few|TRBD1
TGCGCCAGCAGCTTGGGTCCCTGGACAGGGGGTAGGAATGAGCAGTTCTTC
CASSLGPWTGGRNEQFF
>TRBJ2-6|TRBV3-1|many|TRBD2
TGTGCCAGCAGCCGGAAGATTAGCGGGGGGTTCTCTGGGGCCAACGTCCTGACTTTC
CASSRKISGGFSGANVLTF
>TRBJ2-2|TRBV4-1|.|.
TGCGCCAGCAGCCTTCAGGGGGGGAACACCGGGGAGCTGTTTTTT
CASSLQGGNTGELFF
>TRBJ1-1|TRBV5-1|.|TRBD1
TGCGCCAGCAGCTGGATGACAGGGGCTACCACTGAAGCTTTCTTT
CASSWMTGATTEAFF
>TRBJ1-1|TRBV10-3|many|.
TGTGCCATCCAAGGCCCGACAGGCACTGAAGCTTTCTTT
CAIQGPTGTEAFF
>TRBJ1-5|TRBV7-2|.|TRBD1
TGTGCCAGCAGCAGCGGGACAGCCAGCAATCAGCCCCAGCATTTT
CASSSGTASNQPQHF
>TRBJ1-2|TRBV4-1|.|.
TGCGCCAGCAGCCAACCCGCACGCAGTCACAACTATGGCTACACCTTC
CASSQPARSHNYGYTF
>TRBJ2-5|TRBV6-2/TRBV6-3|few|.
TGTGCCACCCTAAGACTGGGAGAGACCCAGTACTTC
CATLRLGETQYF
>TRBJ2-3|TRBV19|.|.
TGTGCCAGTAATGCATGGGACCGGGACGCGCAGTATTTT
CASNAWDRDAQYF
>TRBJ2-5|TRBV18|few|TRBD2
TGTGCCAGCTCATCCATAGCGGGGACCCAAGAGACCCAGTACTTC
CASSSIAGTQETQYF
>TRBJ1-5|TRBV12-3/TRBV12-4|many|.
TGTGCCAGCGGTTCGACATTTAGCAATCAGCCCCAGCATTTT
CASGSTFSNQPQHF
>TRBJ2-2|TRBV4-3|.|.
TGCGCCAGCAGCCGCCGTGATCCCCGGACGCCTAACACCGGGGAGCTGTTTTTT
CASSRRDPRTPNTGELFF
>TRBJ2-5|TRBV11-2|.|.
TGTGCCAGCAGCCCGCACCAGCCCCCCTCTAGGAGAGAGACCCAGTACTTC
CASSPHQPPSRRETQYF
>TRBJ2-7|TRBV20-1|few|.
TGCAGTGCTAGAGGAGGGGCTTCCTACGAGCAGTACTTC
CSARGGASYEQYF
>TRBJ1-3|TRBV20-1|few|.
TGCAGTGCTAGAGATCGGTACACCATATATTTT
CSARDRYTIYF
>TRBJ2-7|TRBV20-1|.|.
TGCAGTGCTAAGTACCAGGGGTACGAGCAGTACTTC
CSAKYQGYEQYF
>TRBJ2-3|TRBV13|.|.
TGTGCCAGCAGCGCCGTGGGGGCGGATACGCAGTATTTT
CASSAVGADTQYF
>TRBJ2-5|TRBV4-1|.|.
TGCGCCAGCAGCCAGTCCGACAGGCCCCTGGGGGAGACCCAGTACTTC
CASSQSDRPLGETQYF
>TRBJ2-3|TRBV20-1|few|.
TGCAGTGCAAAGAGGCCCACTAGTGCAGATACGCAGTATTTT
CSAKRPTSADTQYF
>TRBJ2-7|TRBV7-9|many|.
TGTGCCAGCAGCACTTCCTACGAGCAGTACTTC
CASSTSYEQYF
>TRBJ2-3|TRBV7-8|few|TRBD2
TGTGCCAGCAGCTTAGGTCTAGCGGGGGACACAGATACGCAGTATTTT
CASSLGLAGDTDTQYF
>TRBJ2-5|TRBV12-3/TRBV12-4|.|TRBD1
TGTGCCAGCATCAGGGACAGGGGTCGTCAAGAGACCCAGTACTTC
CASIRDRGRQETQYF
>TRBJ2-3|TRBV2|.|TRBD2
TGTGCCAGCAGTGTGTTACTAGCGGGCACAGGTACGCAGTATTTT
CASSVLLAGTGTQYF
>TRBJ2-5|TRBV5-1|few|TRBD2
TGCGCCAGCAGCTTGGGGACAGCGGGGGAAGAGACCCAGTACTTC
CASSLGTAGEETQYF
>TRBJ1-2|TRBV12-3/TRBV12-4|.|.
TGTGCCAGCAGCCACGGGGGTAGTAACTATGGCTACACCTTC
CASSHGGSNYGYTF
>TRBJ2-1|TRBV4-3|.|TRBD2
TGCGCCAGCAGCCAAGATGCCCCTGGCGGGGGGGTCTATGAGCAGTTCTTC
CASSQDAPGGGVYEQFF
>TRBJ1-1|TRBV5-1|few|.
TGCGCCAGCACCCCCTCGGAGCCTACAAACACTGAAGCTTTCTTT
CASTPSEPTNTEAFF
>TRBJ1-2|TRBV29-1|.|TRBD1
TGCAGCGTTCAGGGGACAGGATCCTATGGCTACACCTTC
CSVQGTGSYGYTF
>TRBJ1-2|TRBV7-2|few|.
TGTGCCAGCATCAACCCATTTATATATGGCTACACCTTC
CASINPFIYGYTF
>TRBJ2-1|TRBV5-1|many|.
TGCGCCAGCAGCTTGGCCGCTGCCACCTACAATGAGCAGTTCTTC
CASSLAAATYNEQFF
>TRBJ2-1|TRBV6-6|.|.
TGTGCCAGCAGTTTTAGGGGGGCCGGGGAGCAGTTCTTC
CASSFRGAGEQFF
>TRBJ1-1|TRBV2|.|.
TGTGCCAGCAGTACACAGCCGAACACTGAAGCTTTCTTT
CASSTQPNTEAFF
>TRBJ2-3|TRBV24-1|.|.
TGTGCCACCAGTGATGCCACGACCGCAGATACGCAGTATTTT
CATSDATTADTQYF
>TRBJ1-2|TRBV7-2|.|TRBD1
TGTGCCAGCAGCTTAGCCTTTAGGGGACAGGGATCGGGCTACACCTTC
CASSLAFRGQGSGYTF
>TRBJ1-1|TRBV9|many|.
TGTGCCAGCAGCGAGGGCGGGGGCACTGAAGCTTTCTTT
CASSEGGGTEAFF
>TRBJ1-5|TRBV6-5|.|TRBD1
TGTGCCAGCAGCAGGGACAGGGGGGATCAGCCCCAGCATTTT
CASSRDRGDQPQHF
>TRBJ2-1|TRBV28|few|TRBD2
TGTGCCAGCAGTTTATGGGTGACGGGGGGGTTGGAGCAGTTCTTC
CASSLWVTGGLEQFF
>TRBJ2-6|TRBV5-1|.|.
TGCGCCAGCAGCTTGGCCGGGGAGGCTGGGGCCAACGTCCTGACTTTC
CASSLAGEAGANVLTF
>TRBJ2-3|TRBV6-5|many|TRBD2
TGTGCCAGCAGTCGTCCCCTGGGAGCGGGGGGCACAGATACGCAGTATTTT
CASSRPLGAGGTDTQYF
>TRBJ2-3|TRBV11-2|many|.
TGTGCCAGCAGCTTAGCAAAGGGTTTAAGGGCCATGGCAGATACGCAGTATTTT
CASSLAKGLRAMADTQYF
>TRBJ2-1|TRBV4-3|.|TRBD2
TGCGCCAGCAGCCAACTAGCGGGGGGAGGCTCCTACAATGAGCAGTTCTTC
CASSQLAGGGSYNEQFF
>TRBJ2-3|TRBV4-3|.|TRBD2
TGCGCCAGCAGCCTCCACGGGGGGATCACAGATACGCAGTATTTT
CASSLHGGITDTQYF
>TRBJ2-3|TRBV5-1|.|.
TGCGCCAGCAGCGGCCCCCCGGGCACAGATACGCAGTATTTT
CASSGPPGTDTQYF
>TRBJ1-5|TRBV7-3|few|TRBD1
TGTGCCAGCAGCGCGGGACAGAGTCAGCCCCAGCATTTT
CASSAGQSQPQHF
>TRBJ1-3|TRBV20-1|few|.
TGCAGTGCTAGAGGGGACCGTCGGGGGGCCATATATTTT
CSARGDRRGAIYF
>TRBJ2-7|TRBV7-8|many|.
TGTGCCAGCAGCTTAACGGAGGCCTACGAGCAGTACTTC
CASSLTEAYEQYF
>TRBJ1-5|TRBV6-4|many|.
TGTGCCAGCAGTGACGAGGGGATTCAGCCCCAGCATTTT
CASSDEGIQPQHF